One and the same sample provided the 13 T cell receptor beta chains below, sequenced in a study of T-cell reconstitution after alpha-beta-depleted transplantation in children. A TCRbeta library incorporating unique molecular identifiers was prepared. TCRdb independently ran MiXCR on the PCR reads; one entry per CDR3 protein. This table holds 440,000 or so distinct CDR3 sequences, 43% found once. Sequenced here: PBMCs, sampled before TCRalphabeta/CD19-depleted stem cell transplant. These receptors all stem from a girl aged 2-10 years with aplastic anemia, due to receive a stem cell transplant.

At least ten counts were recorded for this clonotype. V and J are TRBV27 and TRBJ2-3; 10 nucleotides align to TRBD2. CDR1 MNHEY and CDR2 SMNVEV come from the germline V gene (reference sequence). The V segment lost 3 bases and the J segment 3 bases; nucleotides outside the gene matches: 3. The CDR3 runs to 15 residues. The CDR3 nucleotides are TGTGCCAGCAGTTTTCAAGCGGGAGGGACAGATACGCAGTATTTT. This sequence encodes CASSFQAGGTDTQYF.

This clonotype was seen at least ten times. J is TRBJ1-2 and V is TRBV4-1; the match to TRBD1 covers 7 bases. Germline CDR1 MGHRA, CDR2 YSYEKL. Trimming took 3 bases from V and 1 from J; bases not matched to a gene: 20. There are 20 residues in the CDR3. In nucleotides, the CDR3 is TGCGCCAGCAGCCACTCCTTATGGACAGGACCCCGTTTAGTTAACTATGGCTACACCTTC. Its translation is CASSHSLWTGPRLVNYGYTF.

Remarks on this clonotype: This may stem from a read error, because a much larger clone lies one nucleotide away. The J gene is TRBJ2-1, the V gene TRBV29-1, with 7 bases aligning to TRBD2. This CDR3 is 12 amino acids long. The germline V gene has CDR1 SQVTM and CDR2 ANQGSEA. The CDR3 nucleotides read TGCAGCGCGGGACTATATAGTAATGAGCATTTCTTC. The encoded protein is CSAGLYSNEHFF.

This clonotype was counted many times. The V gene is TRBV12-3 or TRBV12-4, the J gene TRBJ2-5; D might be TRBD1 (5 bases). This CDR3 region has 16 residues. The V end was cut by 6 bases, the J end by 2 bases, with 19 bases between. The CDR3 sequence is CASRRLQQGGQETQYF. DNA for the CDR3: TGTGCCAGCAGACGACTGCAGCAGGGTGGGCAAGAGACCCAGTACTTC.

The genes are TRBV5-1 and TRBJ2-1; TRBD2 agrees at 8 bases. Germline V CDR1 and CDR2: SGHRS, YFSETQ. This CDR3 region has 13 residues. The ends lost 4 bases at V and 9 bases at J; junction bases unmatched: 6. The CDR3 DNA reads TGCGCCAGCAGCCTACGACTAGCGTCTGAGCAGTTCTTC. Its translation is CASSLRLASEQFF.

This clonotype showed up just a few times. The chain links TRBV6-1 to TRBJ2-7; 8 bases are shared with TRBD2. CDR1 MNHNS and CDR2 SASEGT come from the germline V gene. Trimming took 7 bases from V and 7 from J; bases not matched to a gene: 15. This CDR3 has 15 amino acids. CDR3 in amino acids: CASNPVGTSPWEQYF. CDR3 in DNA: TGTGCCAGCAATCCCGTGGGGACTAGTCCTTGGGAGCAGTACTTC.

V and J are TRBV5-1 and TRBJ1-6; TRBD1 matches 8 bases. This CDR3 region has 15 residues. CDR1 SGHRS and CDR2 YFSETQ come from the germline V gene. The V gene end was trimmed by 4 bases and the J gene end by 6 bases; junction bases not matched to a gene: 6. The CDR3 here is CASSDTTGANSPLHF. Here the CDR3 DNA reads TGCGCCAGCAGCGATACGACAGGGGCTAATTCACCCCTCCACTTT.

This sequence joins TRBV20-1 and TRBJ2-1; TRBD1 matches 9 bases. Germline CDR1 and CDR2: DFQATT and SNEGSKA (reference sequence). The CDR3 sequence is 14 residues long. V shed 2 bases and J 7 bases; nucleotides not matched to a gene: 6. CDR3 in amino acids: CSARPGQGVNEQFF. CDR3 DNA sequence: TGCAGTGCTAGACCGGGACAGGGTGTTAATGAGCAGTTCTTC.

The chain couples TRBV20-1 to TRBJ2-5; possible D gene TRBD2, 6 bases. The CDR3 contains 15 residues. CDR1 DFQATT and CDR2 SNEGSKA come from the germline V gene (reference sequence). Between the trimmed V and J ends, which lost 0 bases and 1 base, there was a span of 12 bases. In nucleotides, the CDR3 is TGCAGTGCTAGAGATCTAAGGACTATCCAAGAGACCCAGTACTTC. Residues: CSARDLRTIQETQYF.

This clonotype was picked up many times. The rearrangement joins TRBV9 to TRBJ2-5, with 7 nucleotides matching TRBD2. This CDR3 comprises 14 residues. Trimming cost V 3 bases and J 1 base; bases outside gene matches: 3. CDR1 SGDLS and CDR2 YYNGEE come from the germline V gene. Here the CDR3 reads CASSGGGSQETQYF. In nucleotides, the CDR3 is TGTGCCAGCAGCGGGGGGGGGAGCCAAGAGACCCAGTACTTC.

J is TRBJ1-4 and V is TRBV5-1; TRBD1 might be the D (6 bases). This CDR3 is 16 amino acids long. Germline CDR1 reads SGHRS; CDR2 reads YFSETQ. Deletions cut 2 bases from V and 8 bases from J, with 19 bases between. The CDR3 protein is CASSFGGQGGREKLFF. The CDR3 bases are TGCGCCAGCAGCTTCGGTGGGCAAGGGGGTCGGGAAAAACTGTTTTTT.

V gene TRBV5-1 combines with J gene TRBJ2-1; 11 positions agree with TRBD2. The V gene end was trimmed by 4 bases and the J gene end by 6 bases; junction bases not matched to a gene: 6. Germline V gene data show CDR1 as SGHRS and CDR2 as YFSETQ. The CDR3 is made up of 15 amino acids. The CDR3 nucleotides are TGCGCCAGCAGCCGAATAGCGGGGGGGTCCAATGAGCAGTTCTTC. Amino acid sequence: CASSRIAGGSNEQFF.

This clonotype was observed at least ten times. The V and J genes are TRBV29-1 and TRBJ2-1; 7 positions agree with TRBD2. Germline CDR1 is SQVTM and CDR2 is ANQGSEA. Germline trimming cut 8 bases from V and 7 bases from J; bases unmatched to any gene: 8. There are 12 residues in the CDR3. The CDR3 bases are TGCAGCATCCGGGGGGTCTCTAATGAGCAGTTCTTC. This sequence encodes CSIRGVSNEQFF.